This TCR beta chain emerged from a study of PD-1 blockade in classical Hodgkin lymphoma. Study conclusions and caveats: Patients who responded completely had about the same baseline diversity as newly diagnosed patients. CD4+ but not CD8+ TCR diversity rose significantly by C4D1. Repertoire differences lack defined causes, possibly disease activity or prior therapy.

Assay: immunoSEQ multiplex PCR; the TCRdb copy retains only in-frame clones and omits some. The sample holds about 15,000 clones; approximately 60% are singletons and the top ten take about 10%. The CDR3 extends over 16 amino acids. V was pared by 4 bases and J by 9 bases, with 12 bases of the junction left unmatched. Germline loops: CDR1 MGHRA, CDR2 YSYEKL. With respect to this clone: The antigen is unknown.

Relapse was seen in all patients after autologous stem cell transplantation, and brentuximab vedotin exposure was variable. The sample was peripheral blood mononuclear cells (PBMCs), taken at baseline. The chain has TRBV4-1 and TRBJ1-6; 7 bases line up with TRBD1. The receptor was isolated from a human donor with classical Hodgkin lymphoma. The CDR3 sequence: CASSPVSTGLGSPLHF. DNA of the CDR3: TGCGCCAGCAGCCCGGTCTCGACAGGGTTGGGTTCACCCCTCCACTTT.